The entry below gives a single TCR beta chain sequence along with its context. The record originates from a study of control samples from healthy donors and cancer patients. Repertoires were generated with immunoSEQ multiplex PCR, while TCRdb's copy carries only in-frame clones and drops some. Among some 130,000 clones listed, approximately 92% were seen once. Input material: blood. The source is a man younger than 30 in good health.

The CDR3 sequence is CASSSLVRGMGEQYF. CDR3 nucleotides: TGTGCCAGCAGCTCCCTCGTTAGGGGTATGGGCGAGCAGTACTTC. V gene TRBV3-1 (or the pseudogene TRBV3-2) combines with J gene TRBJ2-7, with a tentative D call TRBD1 (5 bases). V was shortened by 5 bases and J by 6 bases, with 20 bases between the two germline ends. The CDR3 spans 15 residues. Germline-derived CDR1 and CDR2 are LGHDT and YNNKEL (reference sequence).